This T cell receptor beta chain was found in a study of cytomegalovirus exposure and HLA in healthy donors. Overall study findings and caveats: CMV serostatus alone was available as immune exposure information. A few V segments could not be told apart, such as TRBV6-2 and TRBV6-3, and were left out. Another analysis was done later, and it associated approximately 17,000 TCR beta sequences with HLA alleles at 0.05 false discovery rate.

Note on this clone: The antigen remains unidentified.

Whereas donors were nominally healthy upon sampling, unrecorded immune exposures were probable. The CDR3 is made up of 12 amino acids. The V end lost 6 bases, the J end lost 7 bases, and 13 bases lay between the germline ends. Per germline, CDR1 MDHEN and CDR2 SYDVKM. With 60 Vbeta and 13 Jbeta primers, the PCR was carried out. Using immunoSEQ multiplex PCR, the repertoire was profiled, and TCRdb retains in-frame clones only, with some absent. Among 180,000 or so clones listed, around 80% were seen once. V gene TRBV28 combines with J gene TRBJ2-7; unclear D gene. The sequence derives from a man between 18 and 29 years old in good health and CMV-seronegative. Sequenced material: PBMCs. Here the CDR3 reads CASRVTSGEQYF. The CDR3 DNA sequence: TGTGCCAGCAGGGTGACTTCTGGGGAGCAGTACTTC.